The entry below gives a single TCR beta chain sequence along with its context. The library targeted TCRbeta and was prepared with unique molecular identifiers. TCRdb ran MiXCR on the PCR reads and lists one entry per CDR3 protein. Seen here are over 400,000 distinct CDR3 sequences, 43% observed once, and the top ten hold 27%. Deletions cut 3 bases from V and 8 bases from J, with 10 bases between. The CDR3 spans 11 residues. Germline loops: CDR1 DFQATT, CDR2 SNEGSKA (reference sequence). The entry originates in a study of T-cell reconstitution after alpha-beta-depleted transplantation in children. The clonotype originates from a girl aged 2 to 9 with aplastic anemia, due to receive a stem cell transplant. This sample comprised PBMCs, obtained before TCRalphabeta/CD19-depleted stem cell transplant. J is TRBJ1-2 and V is TRBV20-1; D is unresolved. The DNA for the CDR3 is TGCAGTGCTAGTCACGACTGGGGCTACACCTTC. Translation gives CSASHDWGYTF.